The sequence of this T cell receptor (beta chain) was determined in a study of blood T cell repertoires in COVID-19. Turning to the study itself: The origin of the acute and convalescent COVID-19 samples was the United States, Italy and Spain. Nucleic acid was either cDNA or gDNA, and it came from T cells, B-cell-depleted T cells, or PBMCs.

The CDR3 consists of 18 residues. Germline CDR1 is ENHRY and CDR2 is SYGVKD. V was clipped by 2 bases and J by 2 bases; unmatched bases: 15. Per the authors' pipeline: Quantification of nucleated cells was approximated via reference gene primer amplification. Clones were sequenced by immunoSEQ multiplex PCR, and TCRdb holds only the in-frame ones, with some missing. V and J calls and clone size are those listed in that table; D and trimming were worked out from the DNA. In the table there are about 170,000 clones, just under 85% of which are singletons. This chain uses TRBV10-3 with TRBJ2-7; 7 bases fit TRBD1. The sequence was obtained from a woman of 80 years or more with acute or convalescent COVID-19. What was sequenced was peripheral blood. The CDR3 region has the DNA TGTGCCATCAGTGAGATCGGACAGGCAGCCCTCACCGCCTACGAGCAGTACTTC. This encodes CAISEIGQAALTAYEQYF.